These T cell receptor beta chains were read from a single sample in a study of blood T cell repertoires in COVID-19. Repertoires were generated with immunoSEQ multiplex PCR, while TCRdb's copy carries only in-frame clones and drops some. The table has about 97,000 clones, approximately 82% seen once. The sequenced sample was peripheral blood. The source of these receptors is a man aged 60 to 69 with active or convalescent COVID-19. CDR3s include the opening cysteine and the closing phenylalanine or tryptophan. A D gene is named only where the DNA matches it firmly. The size entry is marked missing in some rows and otherwise reads once, few, many or a size class.

j_gene | abundance | v_gene | d_gene | CDR3nt | CDR3aa
TRBJ2-2 | NA | TRBV6-5 | TRBD1 | TGTGCCAGCCTTACAGGGGTCGGCACCGGGGAGCTGTTTTTT | CASLTGVGTGELFF
TRBJ1-2 | NA | TRBV5-4 | TRBD1 | TGTGCCAGCAGCCCGGGACAGGGGGGTGACTATGGCTACACCTTC | CASSPGQGGDYGYTF
TRBJ2-1 | NA | TRBV6-4 | TRBD2 | TGTGCCAGCAGTGACTCCTACGGGGGGACCTACAATGAGCAGTTCTTC | CASSDSYGGTYNEQFF
TRBJ2-3 | NA | TRBV4-2 | NA | TGTGCCAGCAGCCCTAGTGGCGGAGATACGCAGTATTTT | CASSPSGGDTQYF
TRBJ1-1 | NA | TRBV10-2 | TRBD1 | TGCGCCAGCCGGGGGCAGGGGGCCAACACTGAAGCTTTCTTT | CASRGQGANTEAFF
TRBJ2-3 | NA | TRBV29-1 | TRBD2 | TGCAGCGTTGCTACTAGCGGATCCACAGATACGCAGTATTTT | CSVATSGSTDTQYF
TRBJ1-2 | NA | TRBV4-3 | NA | TGCGCCAGCAGCCATCATCACCCTGCTGAGTATGGCTACACCTTC | CASSHHHPAEYGYTF
TRBJ1-4 | NA | TRBV5-1 | TRBD1 | TGCGCCAGCAGCCCAACAGGGGCCGGCAGGCAAAAACTGTTTTTT | CASSPTGAGRQKLFF
TRBJ1-1 | NA | TRBV6-6 | NA | TGTGCCAGCAGTCGACTAATCACCTGGGGGGGGAGAACTGAAGCTTTCTTT | CASSRLITWGGRTEAFF
TRBJ2-3 | NA | TRBV27 | NA | TGTGCCAGCACGGGAGCTGCAGATACGCAGTATTTT | CASTGAADTQYF
TRBJ1-4 | NA | TRBV5-4 | NA | TGTGCCAGCAGCTCTGGACAAGATGAAAAACTGTTTTTT | CASSSGQDEKLFF
TRBJ2-4 | NA | TRBV12-5 | NA | TGTGCTAGTGGTTTGAAACTCGGGGACATTCAGTACTTC | CASGLKLGDIQYF
TRBJ1-2 | NA | TRBV6-5 | NA | TGTGCCAGCACTAAACTAGGGGGGGTTGGCTACACCTTC | CASTKLGGVGYTF
TRBJ2-1 | NA | TRBV4-1 | TRBD1 | TGCGCCAGCAGCCGCGGGACAGGGAGTTACAATGAGCAGTTCTTC | CASSRGTGSYNEQFF
TRBJ2-1 | NA | TRBV11-3 | NA | TGTGCCAGCAGCTTAGCGGGAGAGACCTACAATGAGCAGTTCTTC | CASSLAGETYNEQFF
TRBJ1-4 | NA | TRBV10-2 | TRBD1 | TGCGCCAGCAGACCCGGGACAGCCGACCTGTTAGGAAAACTGTTTTTT | CASRPGTADLLGKLFF
TRBJ2-1 | once | TRBV4-1 | NA | TGCGCCAGCAGCCACTCTTTACAGGGGCGGGGGCAGTTCTTC | CASSHSLQGRGQFF
TRBJ1-4 | many | TRBV3-1/TRBV3-2 | TRBD1 | TGTGCCAGCAGCGCCTGGACAGGGGGAACTAATGAAAAACTGTTTTTT | CASSAWTGGTNEKLFF
TRBJ2-3 | NA | TRBV19 | NA | TGTGCCAGTAGTTTCGACCGGGGGGCCGCCACAGATACGCAGTATTTT | CASSFDRGAATDTQYF
TRBJ1-1 | NA | TRBV4-2 | NA | TGTGCCAGCAGCCAAGTGGGGGGGAACACTGAAGCTTTCTTT | CASSQVGGNTEAFF
TRBJ2-5 | NA | TRBV5-5 | NA | TGTGCCAGCAGCTTGGGCGGGGGACAAGGGACCCAGTACTTC | CASSLGGGQGTQYF
TRBJ2-3 | NA | TRBV19 | TRBD1 | TGTGCCAGTAGCGAGACAGGGGGCGGCACAGATACGCAGTATTTT | CASSETGGGTDTQYF
TRBJ1-6 | NA | TRBV5-1 | NA | TGCGCCAGCAGCTTGGTCCACGCCGGGGGGTCACCCCTCCACTTT | CASSLVHAGGSPLHF
TRBJ2-3 | NA | TRBV7-8 | TRBD2 | TGTGCCAGCAGCGCCGACGTAGCGGGAGGGCAAACTTCTAGCACAGATACGCAGTATTTT | CASSADVAGGQTSSTDTQYF
TRBJ1-5 | few | TRBV3-1/TRBV3-2 | NA | TGTGCCAGCAGCCAGGGAGGGCCCCAGCATTTT | CASSQGGPQHF
TRBJ1-2 | medium-sized | TRBV6-5 | NA | TGTGCCAGCAGTAAGGAGGTGTACACGGGCAGATGGTACACCTTC | CASSKEVYTGRWYTF